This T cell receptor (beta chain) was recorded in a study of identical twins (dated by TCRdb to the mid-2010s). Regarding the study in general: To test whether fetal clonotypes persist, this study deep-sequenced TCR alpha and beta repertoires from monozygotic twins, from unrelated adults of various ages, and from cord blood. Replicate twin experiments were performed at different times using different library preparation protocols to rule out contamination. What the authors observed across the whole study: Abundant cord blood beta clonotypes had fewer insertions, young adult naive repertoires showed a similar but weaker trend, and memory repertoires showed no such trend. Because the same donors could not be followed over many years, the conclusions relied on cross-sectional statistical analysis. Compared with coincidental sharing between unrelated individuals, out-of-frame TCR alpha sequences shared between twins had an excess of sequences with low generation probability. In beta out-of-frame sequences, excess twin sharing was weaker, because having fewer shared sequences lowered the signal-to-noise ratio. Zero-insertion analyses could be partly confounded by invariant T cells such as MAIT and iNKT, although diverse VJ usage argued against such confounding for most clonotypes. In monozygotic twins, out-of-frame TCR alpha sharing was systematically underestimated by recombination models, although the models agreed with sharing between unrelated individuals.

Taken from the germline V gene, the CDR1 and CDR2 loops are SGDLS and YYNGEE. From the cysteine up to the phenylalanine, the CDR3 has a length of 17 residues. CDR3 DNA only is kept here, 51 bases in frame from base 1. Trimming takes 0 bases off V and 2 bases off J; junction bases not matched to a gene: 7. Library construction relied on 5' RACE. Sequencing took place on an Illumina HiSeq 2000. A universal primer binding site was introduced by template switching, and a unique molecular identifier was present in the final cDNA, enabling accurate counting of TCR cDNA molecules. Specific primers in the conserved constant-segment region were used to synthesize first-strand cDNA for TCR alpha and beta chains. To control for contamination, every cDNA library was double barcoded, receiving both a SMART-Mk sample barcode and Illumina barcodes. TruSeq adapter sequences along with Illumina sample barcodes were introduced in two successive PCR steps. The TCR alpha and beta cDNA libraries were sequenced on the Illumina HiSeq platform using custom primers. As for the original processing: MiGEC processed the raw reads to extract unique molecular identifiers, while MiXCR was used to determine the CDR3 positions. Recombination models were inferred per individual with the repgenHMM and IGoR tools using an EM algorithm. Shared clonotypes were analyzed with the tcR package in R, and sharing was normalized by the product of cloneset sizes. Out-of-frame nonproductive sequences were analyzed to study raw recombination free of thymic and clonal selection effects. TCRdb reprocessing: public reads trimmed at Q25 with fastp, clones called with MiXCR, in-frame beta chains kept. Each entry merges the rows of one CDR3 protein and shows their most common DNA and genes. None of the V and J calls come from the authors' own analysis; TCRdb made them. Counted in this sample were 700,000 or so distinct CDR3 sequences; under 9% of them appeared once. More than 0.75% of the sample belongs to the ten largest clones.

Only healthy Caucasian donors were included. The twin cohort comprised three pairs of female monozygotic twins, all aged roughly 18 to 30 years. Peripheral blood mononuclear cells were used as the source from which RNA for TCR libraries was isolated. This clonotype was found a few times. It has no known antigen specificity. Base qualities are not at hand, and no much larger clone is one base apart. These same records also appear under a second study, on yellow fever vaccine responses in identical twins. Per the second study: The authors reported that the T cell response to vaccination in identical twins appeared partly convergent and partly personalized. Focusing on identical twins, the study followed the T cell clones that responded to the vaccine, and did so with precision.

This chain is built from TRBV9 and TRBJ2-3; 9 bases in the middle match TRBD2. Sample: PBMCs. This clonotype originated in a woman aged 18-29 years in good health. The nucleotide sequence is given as TGTGCCAGCAGCGTAGGCGGGGGGGCCCACTACACAGATACGCAGTATTTT. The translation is CASSVGGGAHYTDTQYF. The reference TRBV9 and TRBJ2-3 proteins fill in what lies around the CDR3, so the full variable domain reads DSGVTQTPKHLITATGQRVTLRCSPRSGDLSVYWYQQSLDQGLQFLIQYYNGEERAKGNILERFSAQQFPDLHSELNLSSLELGDSALYFCASSVGGGAHYTDTQYFGPGTRLTVL.